This TCR beta chain emerged from a study of cytomegalovirus exposure and HLA in healthy donors. The germline V and J ends were trimmed by 4 bases and 7 bases, with 12 bases remaining between them. The germline V gene encodes CDR1 SGHNT and CDR2 YYREEE (reference sequence). CDR3 length: 13 residues. The study, taken as a whole, reports: According to the study, around 180 TCR beta chains were cytomegalovirus-associated.

Turning to this clone: No antigen is known for it.

Clones were sequenced by immunoSEQ multiplex PCR, and TCRdb holds only the in-frame ones, with some missing. The sample lists about 74,000 clones; 90% to 95% were seen once. The sequence derives from a woman younger than 30 in good health and CMV-seropositive. The sample taken for sequencing was PBMCs. The chain employs TRBV5-4 and TRBJ1-5; possible D gene TRBD1, 6 bases. The CDR3 protein is CASSRDIGQPQHF. CDR3 sequence (DNA): TGTGCCAGCAGCCGGGACATTGGGCAGCCCCAGCATTTT.